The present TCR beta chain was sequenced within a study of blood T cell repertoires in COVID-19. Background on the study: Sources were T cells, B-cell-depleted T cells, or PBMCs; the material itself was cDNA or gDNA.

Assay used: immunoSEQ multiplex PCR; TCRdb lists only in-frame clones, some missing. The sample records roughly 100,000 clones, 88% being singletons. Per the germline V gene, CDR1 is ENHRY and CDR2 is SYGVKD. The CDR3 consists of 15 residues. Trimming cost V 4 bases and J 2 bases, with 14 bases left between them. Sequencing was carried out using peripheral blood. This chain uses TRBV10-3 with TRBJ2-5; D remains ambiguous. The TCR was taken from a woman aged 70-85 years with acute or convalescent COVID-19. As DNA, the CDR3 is TGTGCCATCAGTGCCGCCGGCCCGGGTCAAGAGACCCAGTACTTC. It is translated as CAISAAGPGQETQYF.